The rows below give T cell receptor beta chains drawn from one sample of a study of beta chain features in type 1 diabetes. The assay was immunoSEQ multiplex PCR, and TCRdb's table has in-frame clones only and misses some. In the table there are fewer than 200,000 clones, roughly 8.1% of which are singletons. The source material was central memory CD4+ T cells from blood. The receptors were sampled from a man between 18 and 35 years old in good health. Each CDR3 is given with its conserved first and last residue. A D gene is named only where the DNA matches it firmly. Clone size is not always given. Where it is, it says once, few, many or a class for expanded clones.

cdr3_length: 12; d_call: .; j_call: TRBJ1-1; clone_size: .; v_call: TRBV28; cdr3_aa: CANSEGSTEAFF; cdr3_nt: TGTGCCAACAGTGAAGGGAGCACTGAAGCTTTCTTT
cdr3_length: 11; d_call: .; j_call: TRBJ2-7; clone_size: few; v_call: TRBV28; cdr3_aa: CASSSRYEQYF; cdr3_nt: TGTGCCAGCAGTTCCCGGTACGAGCAGTACTTC
cdr3_length: 16; d_call: TRBD2; j_call: TRBJ2-1; clone_size: few; v_call: TRBV4-2; cdr3_aa: CASSQAPGLAGGKQFF; cdr3_nt: TGTGCCAGCAGCCAAGCTCCGGGACTAGCGGGAGGAAAGCAGTTCTTC
cdr3_length: 12; d_call: TRBD1; j_call: TRBJ2-7; clone_size: many; v_call: TRBV29-1; cdr3_aa: CSAGQGRGEQYF; cdr3_nt: TGCAGCGCTGGACAGGGGAGGGGCGAGCAGTACTTC
cdr3_length: 14; d_call: .; j_call: TRBJ2-7; clone_size: .; v_call: TRBV6-1; cdr3_aa: CASSENRGRYEQYF; cdr3_nt: TGTGCCAGCAGTGAAAACCGGGGGAGGTACGAGCAGTACTTC
cdr3_length: 12; d_call: TRBD1; j_call: TRBJ1-6; clone_size: few; v_call: TRBV30; cdr3_aa: CACGQGRAPLHF; cdr3_nt: TGTGCCTGCGGACAGGGTCGGGCACCCCTCCACTTT
cdr3_length: 15; d_call: .; j_call: TRBJ2-3; clone_size: .; v_call: TRBV4-1; cdr3_aa: CASSQDGRGTDTQYF; cdr3_nt: TGCGCCAGCAGCCAAGATGGTAGGGGTACAGATACGCAGTATTTT
cdr3_length: 14; d_call: .; j_call: TRBJ2-1; clone_size: few; v_call: TRBV5-1; cdr3_aa: CASSLARGNNEQFF; cdr3_nt: TGCGCCAGCAGCTTGGCGCGGGGCAACAATGAGCAGTTCTTC
cdr3_length: 15; d_call: TRBD1; j_call: TRBJ2-1; clone_size: .; v_call: TRBV7-2; cdr3_aa: CASSHPGQDYNEQFF; cdr3_nt: TGTGCCAGCAGCCATCCGGGACAGGACTACAATGAGCAGTTCTTC
cdr3_length: 15; d_call: .; j_call: TRBJ2-3; clone_size: few; v_call: TRBV5-4; cdr3_aa: CASSPDRSSTDTQYF; cdr3_nt: TGTGCCAGCAGCCCCGACAGATCTAGCACAGATACGCAGTATTTT
cdr3_length: 15; d_call: .; j_call: TRBJ1-6; clone_size: .; v_call: TRBV19; cdr3_aa: CASSTVASASSPLHF; cdr3_nt: TGTGCCAGTAGCACAGTGGCCTCGGCCAGCTCACCCCTCCACTTT
cdr3_length: 19; d_call: TRBD2; j_call: TRBJ2-1; clone_size: .; v_call: TRBV4-1; cdr3_aa: CASILRGLAGGRCYNEQFF; cdr3_nt: TGCGCCAGCATCCTCAGGGGGCTAGCGGGGGGGCGATGCTACAATGAGCAGTTCTTC
cdr3_length: 13; d_call: .; j_call: TRBJ1-6; clone_size: many; v_call: TRBV14; cdr3_aa: CASSQDRGSPLHF; cdr3_nt: TGTGCCAGCAGCCAAGATCGGGGGTCACCCCTCCACTTT
cdr3_length: 14; d_call: TRBD1; j_call: TRBJ2-7; clone_size: few; v_call: TRBV5-1; cdr3_aa: CASSGVGQSYEQYF; cdr3_nt: TGCGCCAGCAGCGGAGTGGGACAGTCCTACGAGCAGTACTTC
cdr3_length: 14; d_call: .; j_call: TRBJ2-5; clone_size: few; v_call: TRBV6-1; cdr3_aa: CASSGRQGRETQYF; cdr3_nt: TGTGCCAGCAGTGGCCGGCAGGGGCGTGAGACCCAGTACTTC
cdr3_length: 14; d_call: TRBD2; j_call: TRBJ2-1; clone_size: .; v_call: TRBV10-3; cdr3_aa: CAIKWTSDTSEQFF; cdr3_nt: TGTGCCATCAAATGGACTAGCGACACTTCTGAGCAGTTCTTC
cdr3_length: 14; d_call: .; j_call: TRBJ1-5; clone_size: few; v_call: TRBV30; cdr3_aa: CAWSVSGGNQPQHF; cdr3_nt: TGTGCCTGGAGTGTATCGGGGGGCAATCAGCCCCAGCATTTT
cdr3_length: 13; d_call: .; j_call: TRBJ2-5; clone_size: many; v_call: TRBV7-9; cdr3_aa: CASSSQPQETQYF; cdr3_nt: TGTGCCAGCAGTTCACAGCCTCAAGAGACCCAGTACTTC
cdr3_length: 14; d_call: .; j_call: TRBJ1-1; clone_size: few; v_call: TRBV7-8; cdr3_aa: CASSLLAGDTEAFF; cdr3_nt: TGTGCCAGCAGCTTACTGGCAGGGGATACTGAAGCTTTCTTT
cdr3_length: 12; d_call: .; j_call: TRBJ1-2; clone_size: few; v_call: TRBV10-3; cdr3_aa: CAITSGNYGYTF; cdr3_nt: TGTGCCATCACCTCCGGGAACTATGGCTACACCTTC
cdr3_length: 17; d_call: .; j_call: TRBJ2-5; clone_size: few; v_call: TRBV7-2; cdr3_aa: CASSLAPGGVSSETQYF; cdr3_nt: TGTGCCAGCAGCTTAGCCCCTGGCGGAGTAAGTTCGGAGACCCAGTACTTC
cdr3_length: 16; d_call: .; j_call: TRBJ2-1; clone_size: few; v_call: TRBV4-3; cdr3_aa: CASSQGGAGNYNEQFF; cdr3_nt: TGCGCCAGCAGCCAAGGAGGGGCGGGAAACTACAATGAGCAGTTCTTC
cdr3_length: 15; d_call: TRBD1; j_call: TRBJ1-1; clone_size: few; v_call: TRBV28; cdr3_aa: CASSLRQGAISEAFF; cdr3_nt: TGTGCCAGCAGTTTGCGGCAGGGGGCTATATCTGAAGCTTTCTTT
cdr3_length: 14; d_call: .; j_call: TRBJ2-1; clone_size: few; v_call: TRBV19; cdr3_aa: CASSQGGGGNEQFF; cdr3_nt: TGTGCCAGTAGCCAGGGTGGGGGAGGCAATGAGCAGTTCTTC
cdr3_length: 14; d_call: TRBD1; j_call: TRBJ2-5; clone_size: few; v_call: TRBV5-5; cdr3_aa: CASSSGQDGETQYF; cdr3_nt: TGTGCCAGCAGCTCTGGACAGGATGGAGAGACCCAGTACTTC
cdr3_length: 12; d_call: .; j_call: TRBJ2-3; clone_size: many; v_call: TRBV7-2; cdr3_aa: CASSGQADTQYF; cdr3_nt: TGTGCCAGCAGCGGTCAGGCAGATACGCAGTATTTT
cdr3_length: 12; d_call: .; j_call: TRBJ1-1; clone_size: .; v_call: TRBV5-1; cdr3_aa: CASSTVNTEAFF; cdr3_nt: TGCGCCAGCAGCACGGTGAACACTGAAGCTTTCTTT
cdr3_length: 13; d_call: TRBD1; j_call: TRBJ2-5; clone_size: few; v_call: TRBV5-4; cdr3_aa: CASSWDSQETQYF; cdr3_nt: TGTGCCAGCAGCTGGGACAGCCAAGAGACCCAGTACTTC
cdr3_length: 17; d_call: TRBD1; j_call: TRBJ2-7; clone_size: many; v_call: TRBV7-9; cdr3_aa: CASSPDFTGVPTYEQYF; cdr3_nt: TGTGCCAGCAGCCCGGACTTCACAGGGGTTCCTACCTACGAGCAGTACTTC
cdr3_length: 13; d_call: TRBD1; j_call: TRBJ2-1; clone_size: many; v_call: TRBV29-1; cdr3_aa: CSAGTESYNEQFF; cdr3_nt: TGCAGCGCCGGGACAGAATCCTACAATGAGCAGTTCTTC
cdr3_length: 14; d_call: TRBD1; j_call: TRBJ2-3; clone_size: .; v_call: TRBV30; cdr3_aa: CAWSRTGRINTQYF; cdr3_nt: TGTGCCTGGAGTCGGACAGGGAGGATAAATACGCAGTATTTT
cdr3_length: 13; d_call: .; j_call: TRBJ1-5; clone_size: few; v_call: TRBV4-1; cdr3_aa: CASSPRGNQPQHF; cdr3_nt: TGCGCCAGCAGCCCCAGGGGAAATCAGCCCCAGCATTTT
cdr3_length: 11; d_call: .; j_call: TRBJ2-5; clone_size: .; v_call: TRBV30; cdr3_aa: CAWSRSETQYF; cdr3_nt: TGTGCCTGGAGCAGGTCGGAGACCCAGTACTTC
cdr3_length: 14; d_call: .; j_call: TRBJ1-1; clone_size: few; v_call: TRBV5-5; cdr3_aa: CASRLGHGNTEAFF; cdr3_nt: TGTGCCAGCAGACTCGGACACGGGAACACTGAAGCTTTCTTT
cdr3_length: 15; d_call: TRBD2; j_call: TRBJ2-7; clone_size: many; v_call: TRBV5-1; cdr3_aa: CASSRTSGSKYEQYF; cdr3_nt: TGCGCCAGCAGCCGGACTAGCGGGAGCAAATACGAGCAGTACTTC
cdr3_length: 14; d_call: TRBD1; j_call: TRBJ1-5; clone_size: few; v_call: TRBV4-2; cdr3_aa: CASSPGQENQPQHF; cdr3_nt: TGTGCCAGCAGCCCCGGACAGGAAAATCAGCCCCAGCATTTT
cdr3_length: 15; d_call: .; j_call: TRBJ1-2; clone_size: .; v_call: TRBV6-6; cdr3_aa: CASSYANRKEDGYTF; cdr3_nt: TGTGCCAGCAGTTACGCAAACCGGAAGGAGGATGGCTACACCTTC
cdr3_length: 15; d_call: .; j_call: TRBJ2-5; clone_size: .; v_call: TRBV6-5; cdr3_aa: CASRRDLGAQETQYF; cdr3_nt: TGTGCCAGCAGGAGGGATCTGGGAGCTCAAGAGACCCAGTACTTC
cdr3_length: 16; d_call: TRBD2; j_call: TRBJ2-5; clone_size: .; v_call: TRBV4-1; cdr3_aa: CASSRWTSGSSETQYF; cdr3_nt: TGCGCCAGCAGCCGCTGGACTAGCGGGAGTAGCGAGACCCAGTACTTC
cdr3_length: 14; d_call: .; j_call: TRBJ2-7; clone_size: many; v_call: TRBV28; cdr3_aa: CASTLGLTSYEQYF; cdr3_nt: TGTGCCAGCACCTTGGGGCTAACCAGCTACGAGCAGTACTTC
cdr3_length: 15; d_call: TRBD2; j_call: TRBJ2-3; clone_size: few; v_call: TRBV7-3; cdr3_aa: CASSKRGGNTDTQYF; cdr3_nt: TGTGCCAGCAGCAAACGGGGGGGCAACACAGATACGCAGTATTTT
cdr3_length: 13; d_call: .; j_call: TRBJ2-1; clone_size: .; v_call: TRBV19; cdr3_aa: CASRQGSYNEQFF; cdr3_nt: TGTGCCAGTAGGCAGGGCTCCTACAATGAGCAGTTCTTC
cdr3_length: 14; d_call: .; j_call: TRBJ1-1; clone_size: many; v_call: TRBV29-1; cdr3_aa: CSVVTPNSDTEAFF; cdr3_nt: TGCAGCGTTGTGACTCCGAACTCTGACACTGAAGCTTTCTTT